The clone carrying this TCR beta chain was recorded many times. As yet, its antigen is unknown. The sample comes from a study of human T cells and chemical hapten exposure. Looking at the study overall: Donors were sensitized with 2% DPC on the upper inner arm. General study points: DPC sensitization did not alter TCRs above 1 in 1000 frequency.

Germline loops: CDR1 SGHDN, CDR2 FVKESK. Trimming left V 2 bases short and J 4 bases short, with 14 bases between. This CDR3 has 15 residues. TCRdb reprocessed the RACE reads via MiXCR and lists one record per CDR3 protein. The sample records roughly 90,000 distinct CDR3 sequences, roughly a tenth being singletons. Time point: patch test 3, about 24 weeks after DPC sensitization. Treatment of the sample: therapeutic diphenylcyclopropenone sensitization with weekly scalp DPC. Extraction of total RNA was performed on unfractionated whole blood. The source of this sequence is a woman aged 30 to 39 with alopecia areata. Some clones in this sample may be carry-over from other donors' samples. The genes are TRBV14 and TRBJ1-1; tentative D call: TRBD1 (6 bases). The sample consisted of whole blood, taken in connection with sensitization to the hapten diphenylcyclopropenone (DPC). The CDR3 region is CASSQMGALGTEAFF. In DNA, the CDR3 is TGTGCCAGCAGCCAAATGGGGGCTTTGGGCACTGAAGCTTTCTTT. Combining the CDR3 with reference TRBV14 and TRBJ1-1 gives the whole variable domain EAGVTQFPSHSVIEKGQTVTLRCDPISGHDNLYWYRRVMGKEIKFLLHFVKESKQDESGMPNNRFLAERTGGTYSTLKVQPAELEDSGVYFCASSQMGALGTEAFFGQGTRLTVV.